One sample yielded the 26 T cell receptor beta chains listed below, sequenced in a study of T cells after yellow fever vaccination. TCRdb independently ran MiXCR on the 5' RACE reads; one entry per CDR3 protein. The table lists around 30,000 distinct CDR3 sequences, over 9.5% of them singletons, with around 12% in the top ten. The source was PBMCs, either bulk or a sorted T-cell subset (CD4+, CD8+, memory, or dextramer-sorted; not recorded which), collected around 15 days after the first yellow fever vaccination. Receptor source: a young man who received the YFV17D yellow fever vaccine.

V and J are TRBV19 and TRBJ1-1, with a possible D match to TRBD1 (6 bases). This CDR3 region has 18 residues. Between the trimmed V and J ends, which lost 3 bases and 0 bases, there was a span of 20 bases. Germline CDR1 and CDR2: LNHDA and SQIVND (reference sequence). Here the CDR3 reads CASSIFRVDRRVNTEAFF. CDR3 bases: TGTGCCAGTAGTATCTTCCGGGTAGACAGGCGAGTGAACACTGAAGCTTTCTTT.

This clonotype was recorded many times. The genes are TRBV4-1 and TRBJ2-3, with D hard to call. Germline CDR1 reads MGHRA; CDR2 reads YSYEKL. V was clipped by 1 base and J by 0 bases, with 11 bases between them. CDR3 length equals 16 residues. CDR3 amino acids: CASSQVNLVSTDTQYF. As DNA, the CDR3 is TGCGCCAGCAGCCAAGTCAACCTAGTGAGCACAGATACGCAGTATTTT.

This clonotype was observed a handful of times. The CDR3: CASIMRGASGGSGPDTQYF. As DNA, the CDR3 is TGTGCCAGCATTATGCGAGGAGCTAGCGGGGGCTCAGGACCAGATACGCAGTATTTT. This chain uses TRBV28 with TRBJ2-3; 10 nucleotides line up with TRBD2. Trimming removed 7 bases from V and 4 bases from J; junction bases left unmatched: 20. The length of the CDR3 is 19 residues. Looked up from germline, CDR1 is MDHEN and CDR2 is SYDVKM.

This clonotype has a count of ten or more. The rearrangement uses TRBV5-6 and TRBJ2-1, with TRBD2 as a possible D gene (6 bases). This CDR3 comprises 15 residues. Germline V gene lookup returns CDR1 SGHDT and CDR2 YYEEEE. Trimming removed 3 bases from V and 7 bases from J, with 17 bases in between. CDR3 protein: CASSWSRGFPNEQFF. The CDR3 DNA follows: TGTGCCAGCAGCTGGAGTCGGGGGTTTCCTAATGAGCAGTTCTTC.

This clonotype was counted many times. The genes are TRBV7-9 and TRBJ2-6; D uncertain. CDR3 size: 14 residues. CDR1 and CDR2 from the germline V gene are SEHNR and FQNEAQ (reference sequence). Trimming stripped 4 bases from V and 0 bases from J, with 4 bases between. CDR3 in amino acids: CASSSYSGANVLTF. The CDR3 nucleotides read TGTGCCAGCAGCTCGTACTCTGGGGCCAACGTCCTGACTTTC. Drawing the rest from reference TRBV7-9 and TRBJ2-6, the complete variable domain is DTGVSQNPRHKITKRGQNVTFRCDPISEHNRLYWYRQTLGQGPEFLTYFQNEAQLEKSRLLSDRFSAERPKGSFSTLEIQRTEQGDSAMYLCASSSYSGANVLTFGAGSRLTVL.

This clonotype was seen once. A much larger clone differs from this one at a single base, so this may be a read error. The J gene is TRBJ2-1, the V gene TRBV7-2; 7 bases line up with TRBD2. The CDR3 runs to 12 residues. V shed 1 base, J shed 15 bases, and the junction held 6 bases outside the gene matches. Germline CDR1 reads SGHTA; CDR2 reads FQGNSA. Written as DNA, the CDR3 is TGTGCCAGCAGCTTAGTGGGGGGGTATCGGTTCTTC. This sequence encodes CASSLVGGYRFF. The full variable domain, rest sourced from reference TRBV7-2 and TRBJ2-1, is GAGVSQSPSNKVTEKGKDVELRCDPISGHTALYWYRQSLGQGLEFLIYFQGNSAPDKSGLPSDRFSAERTGGSVSTLTIQRTQQEDSAVYLCASSLVGGYRFFGPGTRLTVL.

This rearrangement joins TRBV20-1 to TRBJ1-1; no clear D gene. This CDR3 spans 12 amino acids. Trimming pared 8 bases from V and 4 bases from J, leaving 14 bases between. Germline loops: CDR1 DFQATT, CDR2 SNEGSKA (reference sequence). The CDR3 loop is CSLCGSATEAFF. The DNA of the CDR3 is TGCAGTCTGTGTGGCTCGGCCACTGAAGCTTTCTTT.

This clonotype was recorded many times. The CDR3 coding sequence is TGTGCCAGCAGCTTAGGTGTTGGAGAGACCCAGTACTTC. Translating it yields CASSLGVGETQYF. V and J are TRBV7-2 and TRBJ2-5; D ambiguous. From germline, CDR1 is SGHTA and CDR2 FQGNSA. The CDR3 is 13 residues long. The ends were cut back, 1 base at V and 4 bases at J, with 7 bases in the middle.

This clonotype was counted at least ten times. V gene TRBV10-2 combines with J gene TRBJ2-7; D gene uncertain. The CDR3 covers 11 residues. CDR1 is WSHSY and CDR2 is SAAADI in the germline V gene. Trimming cost V 3 bases and J 6 bases, with 6 bases left between them. The CDR3 is CASSEGSEQYV. DNA of the CDR3: TGCGCCAGCAGTGAAGGTAGCGAGCAGTACGTC.

This clonotype was counted at least ten times. This rearrangement joins TRBV7-2 to TRBJ2-3, with D hard to call. The CDR3 spans 14 residues. V was shortened by 3 bases and J by 2 bases, with 9 bases between the two germline ends. Germline V gives CDR1 SGHTA, CDR2 FQGNSA. The CDR3, as DNA: TGTGCCAGCAGCTTCGGTTATTACACAGATACGCAGTATTTT. Protein: CASSFGYYTDTQYF.

Comments on this clonotype: A much larger clone lies one base from this, so it may be a read error. V is TRBV9 and J is TRBJ2-3; no firm D call. The CDR3 length is 14 residues. Germline V gene lookup returns CDR1 SGDLS and CDR2 YYNGEE. V lost 8 bases to trimming and J lost 3 bases, with 16 bases between them. The CDR3 nucleotides are TGTGCCAGAAGCCTAGACTCCCCAACAGATACGCAGTATTTT. This gives the protein CARSLDSPTDTQYF.

This clonotype was counted many times. This chain joins TRBV5-1 and TRBJ2-3, with D unclear. The V gene's germline CDR1 is SGHRS and CDR2 YFSETQ. This CDR3 has 13 residues. Trimming removed 4 bases at V and 9 bases at J, with 15 bases between. The CDR3: CASSMDSYDTQYF. DNA for the CDR3: TGCGCCAGCAGCATGGATTCCTATGACACGCAGTATTTT.

To note about this clonotype: A much larger clone lies one base from this, so it may be a read error. The V gene is TRBV7-9, the J gene TRBJ1-3, with D uncertain. The germline gives CDR1 SEHNR, CDR2 FQNEAQ (reference sequence). The CDR3 consists of 12 residues. Here the CDR3 reads CSSSQTGNTIYF. In DNA, the CDR3 is TGTTCCAGCAGCCAGACAGGAAACACCATATATTTT.

As to this clonotype: This may come from a read error, since a much larger clone is one base off. The gene calls are TRBV7-3 and TRBJ2-4, with D perhaps assigned TRBD1 or TRBD2 (5 bases each). The CDR3 contains 14 residues. Germline V lookup: CDR1 SGHTA, CDR2 FQGTGA. Deletions cut 2 bases from V and 8 bases from J, with 13 bases between. CDR3 amino acids: CASSLGDAADIQYF. CDR3 nucleotides: TGTGCCAGCAGCTTAGGGGACGCTGCGGACATTCAGTACTTC.

This clonotype was counted at least ten times. This chain links TRBV25-1 with TRBJ1-5, with D possibly being TRBD1 (6 bases). V lost 2 bases to trimming and J lost 6 bases, with 17 bases between them. The V gene's germline CDR1 is MGHDK and CDR2 SYGVNS. The CDR3 has 16 residues. CDR3 nucleotides: TGTGCCAGCAGTGAAATGGACAGCGAGACGGGTCAGCCCCAGCATTTT. This sequence encodes CASSEMDSETGQPQHF.

This clonotype was found many times. The V call is TRBV4-1, the J call TRBJ1-1; D is unresolved. V was pared by 0 bases and J by 8 bases, with 19 bases between. Germline V gives CDR1 MGHRA, CDR2 YSYEKL. This CDR3 spans 16 amino acids. CDR3 protein: CASSQDSGNLLLEAFF. The CDR3 DNA reads TGCGCCAGCAGCCAAGATTCGGGTAACCTCCTCCTCGAAGCTTTCTTT.

This clonotype was counted at least ten times. The chain is built from TRBV28 and TRBJ2-5; D is possibly TRBD1 (6 bases). CDR3 size: 15 residues. Germline lookup yields CDR1 MDHEN and CDR2 SYDVKM. Trimming stripped 4 bases from V and 5 bases from J, with 17 bases between. The CDR3 nucleotides are TGTGCCAGCAGTTCTCCGGGACAAGAGAGGGAGACCCAGTACTTC. This sequence encodes CASSSPGQERETQYF.

This clonotype was seen repeatedly, ten times or more. The chain is built from TRBV6-2 or TRBV6-3 and TRBJ2-3; 10 nucleotides align to TRBD2. The CDR3 loop spans 15 amino acids. Germline V CDR1 and CDR2: MNHEY, SVGEGT. With V trimmed by 6 bases and J by 9 bases, 12 bases remained unmatched. In DNA, the CDR3 is TGTGCCAGCAGAACCACGGGACTAGCGAGCCAGACGCAGTATTTT. Its translation is CASRTTGLASQTQYF.

In this sample, this clonotype is medium-sized. The chain employs TRBV5-1 and TRBJ2-5; D is possibly TRBD1 (5 bases). The CDR3 loop spans 13 amino acids. Trimming stripped 0 bases from V and 7 bases from J, with 10 bases between. Looked up from germline, CDR1 is SGHRS and CDR2 is YFSETQ. The CDR3: CASSLDLQGTQYF. CDR3 in DNA: TGCGCCAGCAGCTTGGACCTGCAGGGGACCCAGTACTTC.

This clonotype was seen many times. This sequence joins TRBV10-3 and TRBJ2-1; no firm D call. Germline-derived CDR1 and CDR2 are ENHRY and SYGVKD. The CDR3 is 14 residues long. Trimming left V 10 bases short and J 4 bases short, with 17 bases between. CDR3 sequence reads: CATVYSSIYNEQFF. CDR3 nucleotide sequence: TGTGCCACCGTCTATTCGTCCATTTACAATGAGCAGTTCTTC.

Comments on this clonotype: Being one base from a much bigger clone, this may be a read error. The chain links TRBV11-2 to TRBJ2-7; D not resolved. Trimming took 4 bases from V and 0 from J, leaving 10 bases between them. Germline CDR1 SGHAT, CDR2 FQNNGV. The CDR3 covers 14 residues. This chain's CDR3 is CASSSQPCSYEQYF. The CDR3 nucleotides are TGTGCCAGCAGCTCCCAACCCTGCTCCTACGAGCAGTACTTC.

This clonotype appeared a single time. Being one base from a much bigger clone, this may be a read error. The V and J genes are TRBV20-1 and TRBJ1-2, with D perhaps matching TRBD1 (5 bases). Looked up from germline, CDR1 is DFQATT and CDR2 is SNEGSKA (reference sequence). V lost 1 base and J lost 2, with 17 bases in between. This CDR3 spans 16 amino acids. CDR3: CSARVLGEYLNYGYTF. For the CDR3, the DNA is TGCAGTGCTAGAGTTCTGGGGGAGTATCTGAACTATGGCTACACCTTC.

As concerns this clonotype: A read error may be the cause here, since a much bigger clone is one base away. The chain recombines TRBV5-6 with TRBJ2-6; TRBD1 is a possible D gene (5 bases). The CDR3 length is 17 residues. The V gene's germline CDR1 is SGHDT and CDR2 YYEEEE. The CDR3 region is CATSWGAPSSGANVLTF. CDR3 nucleotide sequence: TGTGCCACCAGCTGGGGCGCTCCTAGCTCTGGGGCCAACGTCCTGACTTTC.

This clonotype was recorded at least ten times. The V gene is TRBV29-1, the J gene TRBJ1-1; D unclear. The V gene's germline CDR1 is SQVTM and CDR2 ANQGSEA. V lost 3 bases and J lost 4, with 9 bases in between. The CDR3 is made up of 12 amino acids. The CDR3 spells CSVDYGSTEAFF. CDR3 sequence (DNA): TGCAGCGTTGACTACGGGAGCACTGAAGCTTTCTTT.

This clonotype was counted ten times or more. This chain connects TRBV7-7 to TRBJ1-1; 9 positions agree with TRBD1. Germline V gives CDR1 SSHAT, CDR2 FNYEAQ (reference sequence). This CDR3 spans 13 amino acids. Losses at the gene ends were 5 bases for V and 4 bases for J; bases not matched to a gene: 2. The CDR3 protein is CASSVDRGTEAFF. CDR3 sequence (DNA): TGTGCCAGCAGCGTGGACAGGGGCACTGAAGCTTTCTTT.

This clonotype was recorded at least ten times. The gene calls are TRBV19 and TRBJ2-2; no firm D call. Germline V gene sequence: CDR1 LNHDA, CDR2 SQIVND (reference sequence). The CDR3 is 16 residues long. V lost 3 bases and J lost 3, with 14 bases in between. This CDR3 is CASSMSGGFYTGELFF. CDR3 nucleotide sequence: TGTGCCAGTAGTATGAGTGGTGGGTTTTACACCGGGGAGCTGTTTTTT.